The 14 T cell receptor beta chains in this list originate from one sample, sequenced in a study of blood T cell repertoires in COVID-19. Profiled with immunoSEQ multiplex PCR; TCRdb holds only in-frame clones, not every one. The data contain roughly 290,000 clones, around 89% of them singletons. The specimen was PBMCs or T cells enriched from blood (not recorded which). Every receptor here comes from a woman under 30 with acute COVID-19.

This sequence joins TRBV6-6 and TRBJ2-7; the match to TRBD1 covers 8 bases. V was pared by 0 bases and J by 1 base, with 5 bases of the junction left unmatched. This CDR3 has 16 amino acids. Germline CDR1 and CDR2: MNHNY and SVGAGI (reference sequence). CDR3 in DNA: TGTGCCAGCAGTTACTCGATCGGGACAGGTTCCTACGAGCAGTACTTC. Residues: CASSYSIGTGSYEQYF.

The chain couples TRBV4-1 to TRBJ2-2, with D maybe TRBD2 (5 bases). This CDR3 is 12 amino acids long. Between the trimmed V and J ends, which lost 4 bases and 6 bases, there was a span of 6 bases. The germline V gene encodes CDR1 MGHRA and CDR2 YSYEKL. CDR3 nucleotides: TGCGCCAGCAGCCTGCGGGCCGGGGAGCTGTTTTTT. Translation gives CASSLRAGELFF.

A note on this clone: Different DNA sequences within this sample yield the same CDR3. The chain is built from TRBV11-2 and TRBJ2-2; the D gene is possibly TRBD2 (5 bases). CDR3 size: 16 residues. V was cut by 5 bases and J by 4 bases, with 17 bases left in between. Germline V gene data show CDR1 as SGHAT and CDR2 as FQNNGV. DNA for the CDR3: TGTGCCAGCAGCCCCTTACGTCTAGCCGGCACCGGGGAGCTGTTTTTT. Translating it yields CASSPLRLAGTGELFF.

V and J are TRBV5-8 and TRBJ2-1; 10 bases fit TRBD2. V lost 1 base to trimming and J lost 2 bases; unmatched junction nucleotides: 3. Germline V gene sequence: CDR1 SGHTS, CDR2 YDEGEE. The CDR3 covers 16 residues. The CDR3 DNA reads TGTGCCAGCAGCTTGAGGACTAGCGGCGCCTACAATGAGCAGTTCTTC. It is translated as CASSLRTSGAYNEQFF.

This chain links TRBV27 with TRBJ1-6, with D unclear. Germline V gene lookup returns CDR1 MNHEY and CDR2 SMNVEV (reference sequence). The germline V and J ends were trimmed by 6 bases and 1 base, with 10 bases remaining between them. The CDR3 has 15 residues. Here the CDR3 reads CASSRSPSYNSPLHF. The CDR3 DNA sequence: TGTGCCAGCAGCCGAAGCCCGTCCTATAATTCACCCCTCCACTTT.

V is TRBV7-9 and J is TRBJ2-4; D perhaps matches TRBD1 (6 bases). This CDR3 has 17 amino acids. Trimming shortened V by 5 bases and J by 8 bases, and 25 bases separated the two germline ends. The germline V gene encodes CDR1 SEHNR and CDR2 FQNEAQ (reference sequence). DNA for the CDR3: TGTGCCAGCAGCCCTAGAGTGGGGGCCCTAGGACGGGACATTCAGTACTTC. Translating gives CASSPRVGALGRDIQYF.

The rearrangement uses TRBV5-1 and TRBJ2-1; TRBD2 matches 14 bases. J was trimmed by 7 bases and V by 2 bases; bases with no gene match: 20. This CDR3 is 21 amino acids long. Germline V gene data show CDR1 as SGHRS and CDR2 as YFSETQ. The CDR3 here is CASSLLGLAGGPRRGQNEQFF. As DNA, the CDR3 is TGCGCCAGCAGCTTATTAGGACTAGCGGGAGGCCCAAGGCGGGGACAAAATGAGCAGTTCTTC.

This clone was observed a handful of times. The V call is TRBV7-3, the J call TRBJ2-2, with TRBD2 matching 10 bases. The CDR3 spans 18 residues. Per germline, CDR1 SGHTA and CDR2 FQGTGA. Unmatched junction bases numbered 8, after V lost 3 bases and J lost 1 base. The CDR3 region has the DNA TGTGCCAGCAGCTTGACAGGAGCGGGAGGGTTGAACACCGGGGAGCTGTTTTTT. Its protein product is CASSLTGAGGLNTGELFF. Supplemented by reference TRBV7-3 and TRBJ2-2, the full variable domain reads GAGVSQTPSNKVTEKGKYVELRCDPISGHTALYWYRQSLGQGPEFLIYFQGTGAADDSGLPNDRFFAVRPEGSVSTLKIQRTERGDSAVYLCASSLTGAGGLNTGELFFGEGSRLTVL.

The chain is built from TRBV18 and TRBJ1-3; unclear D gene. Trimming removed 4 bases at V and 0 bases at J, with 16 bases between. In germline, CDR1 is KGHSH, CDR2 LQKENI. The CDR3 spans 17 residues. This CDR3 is CASSRNEALSSGNTIYF. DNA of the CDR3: TGTGCCAGCTCACGCAATGAGGCGTTGAGCTCTGGAAACACCATATATTTT. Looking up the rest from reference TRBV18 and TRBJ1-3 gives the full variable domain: NAGVMQNPRHLVRRRGQEARLRCSPMKGHSHVYWYRQLPEEGLKFMVYLQKENIIDESGMPKERFSAEFPKEGPSILRIQQVVRGDSAAYFCASSRNEALSSGNTIYFGEGSWLTVV.

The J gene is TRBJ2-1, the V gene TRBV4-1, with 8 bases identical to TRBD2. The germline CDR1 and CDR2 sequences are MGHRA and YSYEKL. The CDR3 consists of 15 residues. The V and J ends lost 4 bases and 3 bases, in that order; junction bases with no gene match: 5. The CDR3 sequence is CASSPRAGDYNEQFF. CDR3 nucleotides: TGCGCCAGCAGCCCTCGAGCGGGAGACTACAATGAGCAGTTCTTC.

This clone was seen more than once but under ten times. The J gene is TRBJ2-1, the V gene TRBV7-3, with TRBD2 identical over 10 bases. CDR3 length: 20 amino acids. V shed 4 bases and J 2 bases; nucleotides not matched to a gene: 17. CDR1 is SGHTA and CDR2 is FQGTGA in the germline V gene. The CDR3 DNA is TGTGCCAGCAGCTCCTTTGGTAGCGGGAGGCCGGCAAGGCCCTACAATGAGCAGTTCTTC. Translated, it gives CASSSFGSGRPARPYNEQFF.

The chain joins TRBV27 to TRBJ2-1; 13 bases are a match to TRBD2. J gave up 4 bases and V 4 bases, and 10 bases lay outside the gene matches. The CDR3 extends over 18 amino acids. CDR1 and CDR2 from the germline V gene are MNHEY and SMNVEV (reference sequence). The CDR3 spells CASSSGLAGAAGYNEQFF. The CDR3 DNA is TGTGCCAGCAGTTCCGGACTAGCGGGAGCGGCGGGTTACAATGAGCAGTTCTTC.

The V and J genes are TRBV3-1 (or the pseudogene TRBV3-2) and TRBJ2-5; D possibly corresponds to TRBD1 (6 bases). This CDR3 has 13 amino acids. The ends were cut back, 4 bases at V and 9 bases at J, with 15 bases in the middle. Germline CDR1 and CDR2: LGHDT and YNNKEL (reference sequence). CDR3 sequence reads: CASSPQGRGAQYF. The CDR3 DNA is TGTGCCAGCAGCCCACAGGGCCGAGGGGCCCAGTACTTC.

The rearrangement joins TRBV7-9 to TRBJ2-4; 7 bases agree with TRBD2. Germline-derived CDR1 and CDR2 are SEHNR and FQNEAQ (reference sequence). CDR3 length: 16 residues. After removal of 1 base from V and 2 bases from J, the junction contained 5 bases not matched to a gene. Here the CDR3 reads CASSLVTSASKNIQYF. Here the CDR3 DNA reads TGTGCCAGCAGCTTAGTAACTAGCGCATCCAAAAACATTCAGTACTTC.